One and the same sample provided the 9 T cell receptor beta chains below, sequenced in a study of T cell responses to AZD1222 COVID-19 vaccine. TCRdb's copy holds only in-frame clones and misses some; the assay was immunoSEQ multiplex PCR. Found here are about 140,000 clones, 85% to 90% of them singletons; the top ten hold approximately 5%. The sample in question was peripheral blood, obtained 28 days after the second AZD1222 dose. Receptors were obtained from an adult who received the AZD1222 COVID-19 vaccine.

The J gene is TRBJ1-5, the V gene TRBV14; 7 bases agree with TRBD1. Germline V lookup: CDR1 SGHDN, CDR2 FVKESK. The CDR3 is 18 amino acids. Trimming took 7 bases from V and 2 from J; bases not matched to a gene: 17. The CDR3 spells CASTGGRGRLWGNQPQHF. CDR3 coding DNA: TGTGCCAGCACCGGTGGGAGGGGGCGGTTATGGGGCAATCAGCCCCAGCATTTT.

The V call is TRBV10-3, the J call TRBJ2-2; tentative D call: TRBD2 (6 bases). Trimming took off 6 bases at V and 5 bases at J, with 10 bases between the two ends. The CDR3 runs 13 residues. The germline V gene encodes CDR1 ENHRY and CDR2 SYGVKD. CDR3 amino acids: CAIRGGATGELFF. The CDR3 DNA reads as TGTGCCATCAGAGGAGGGGCAACCGGGGAGCTGTTTTTT.

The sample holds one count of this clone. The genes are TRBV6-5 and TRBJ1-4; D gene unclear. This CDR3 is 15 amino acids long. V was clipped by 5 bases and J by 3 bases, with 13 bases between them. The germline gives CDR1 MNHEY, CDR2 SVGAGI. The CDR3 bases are TGTGCCAGCAGTATTGGGTCAGGAGCTAATGAAAAACTGTTTTTT. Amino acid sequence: CASSIGSGANEKLFF.

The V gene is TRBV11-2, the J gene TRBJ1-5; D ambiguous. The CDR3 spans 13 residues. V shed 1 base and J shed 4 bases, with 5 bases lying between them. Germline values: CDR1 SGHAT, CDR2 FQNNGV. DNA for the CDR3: TGTGCCAGCAGCTTAGTCCCGAATCAGCCCCAGCATTTT. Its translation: CASSLVPNQPQHF. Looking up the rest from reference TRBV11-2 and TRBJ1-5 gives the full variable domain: EAGVAQSPRYKIIEKRQSVAFWCNPISGHATLYWYQQILGQGPKLLIQFQNNGVVDDSQLPKDRFSAERLKGVDSTLKIQPAKLEDSAVYLCASSLVPNQPQHFGDGTRLSIL.

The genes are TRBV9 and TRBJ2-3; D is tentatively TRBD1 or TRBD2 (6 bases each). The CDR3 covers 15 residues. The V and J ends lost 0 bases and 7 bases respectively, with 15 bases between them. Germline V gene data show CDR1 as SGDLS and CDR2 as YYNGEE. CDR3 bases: TGTGCCAGCAGCGTAGGGGGGGCTAGCACCCATACGCAGTATTTT. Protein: CASSVGGASTHTQYF. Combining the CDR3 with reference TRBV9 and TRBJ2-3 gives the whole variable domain DSGVTQTPKHLITATGQRVTLRCSPRSGDLSVYWYQQSLDQGLQFLIQYYNGEERAKGNILERFSAQQFPDLHSELNLSSLELGDSALYFCASSVGGASTHTQYFGPGTRLTVL.

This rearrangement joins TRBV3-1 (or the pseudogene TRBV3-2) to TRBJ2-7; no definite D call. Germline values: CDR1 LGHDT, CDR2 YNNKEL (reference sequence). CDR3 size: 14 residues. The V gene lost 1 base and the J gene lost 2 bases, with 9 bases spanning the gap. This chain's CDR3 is CASSQVDATYEQYF. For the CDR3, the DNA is TGTGCCAGCAGCCAAGTCGACGCCACCTACGAGCAGTACTTC.

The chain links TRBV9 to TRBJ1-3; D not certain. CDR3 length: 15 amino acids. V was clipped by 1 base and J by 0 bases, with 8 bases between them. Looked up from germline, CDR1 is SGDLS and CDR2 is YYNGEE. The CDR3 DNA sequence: TGTGCCAGCAGCGTAATGGGTGGCTCTGGAAACACCATATATTTT. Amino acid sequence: CASSVMGGSGNTIYF.

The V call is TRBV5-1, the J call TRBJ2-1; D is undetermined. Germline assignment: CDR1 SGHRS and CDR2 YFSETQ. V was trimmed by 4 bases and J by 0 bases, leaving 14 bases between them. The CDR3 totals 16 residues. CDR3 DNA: TGCGCCAGCAGCCCCGAGACTTTGAGCTCCTACAATGAGCAGTTCTTC. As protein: CASSPETLSSYNEQFF.

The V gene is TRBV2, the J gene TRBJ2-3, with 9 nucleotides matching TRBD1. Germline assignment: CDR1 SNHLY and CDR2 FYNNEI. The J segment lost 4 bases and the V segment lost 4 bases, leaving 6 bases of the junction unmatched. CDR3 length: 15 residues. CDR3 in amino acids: CASSVLQGAADTQYF. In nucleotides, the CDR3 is TGTGCCAGCAGTGTCTTACAGGGGGCTGCAGATACGCAGTATTTT.